These 31 T cell receptor beta chains came from one sample sequenced in a study of blood T cells in healthy people across ages. A J-beta primer mix and a sample-barcoded 5' primer were used in a second PCR of roughly 7 to 12 cycles. A single record per CDR3 protein comes from TCRdb applying MiXCR to the 5' RACE reads. The sample shows some 900,000 distinct CDR3 sequences, around 26% of them seen only once. The sample consisted of blood. The receptors were sampled from a woman older than 75 in good health.

The chain joins TRBV20-1 to TRBJ1-4; unclear D gene. Germline-derived CDR1 and CDR2 are DFQATT and SNEGSKA (reference sequence). This CDR3 has 12 amino acids. V was pared by 3 bases and J by 7 bases, with 9 bases between. This CDR3 reads CSARKDSEKLFF. The CDR3 DNA follows: TGCAGTGCTAGGAAAGATAGTGAAAAACTGTTTTTT.

Many counts were recorded for this clonotype. The chain employs TRBV3-1 and TRBJ2-1; tentatively, D is TRBD1 (5 bases). CDR3 length: 14 residues. Germline V gene data show CDR1 as LGHDT and CDR2 as YNNKEL (reference sequence). Deletions cut 6 bases from V and 7 bases from J, with 16 bases between. The CDR3 sequence is CASRAATGNNEQFF. CDR3 in DNA: TGTGCCAGCAGAGCAGCCACAGGTAATAATGAGCAGTTCTTC.

The V gene is TRBV9, the J gene TRBJ1-2; D uncertain. Germline assignment: CDR1 SGDLS and CDR2 YYNGEE. The CDR3 contains 14 residues. The V and J ends lost 2 bases and 7 bases respectively, with 15 bases between them. The CDR3 DNA reads TGTGCCAGCAGCGTTTCTGCGGGTCATCTTGGCTACACCTTC. Its translation: CASSVSAGHLGYTF.

The sample holds many counts of this clonotype. The chain has TRBV3-1 and TRBJ2-5, with D perhaps TRBD1 (7 bases). V was clipped by 6 bases and J by 5 bases, with 16 bases between them. This CDR3 comprises 14 residues. The germline gives CDR1 LGHDT, CDR2 YNNKEL (reference sequence). Here the CDR3 reads CASRRRGARETQYF. Here the CDR3 DNA reads TGTGCCAGCAGACGCAGGGGGGCGCGGGAGACCCAGTACTTC.

This clonotype was recorded many times. This chain connects TRBV30 to TRBJ1-6; D remains unclear. The germline V and J ends were trimmed by 2 bases and 5 bases, with 4 bases remaining between them. The CDR3 is 12 amino acids. The V gene's germline CDR1 is GTSNPN and CDR2 SVGIG (reference sequence). CDR3 in DNA: TGTGCCTGGAGTTTAAATAATTCACCCCTCCACTTT. Translated: CAWSLNNSPLHF.

This clonotype was observed a handful of times. This rearrangement joins TRBV5-6 to TRBJ1-1; tentative D call: TRBD1 (6 bases). V shed 2 bases and J shed 1 base, with 15 bases lying between them. The germline CDR1 and CDR2 sequences are SGHDT and YYEEEE. The CDR3 covers 16 residues. CDR3 DNA: TGTGCCAGCAGCTTATTGGGGGGCGCTGAGAACACTGAAGCTTTCTTT. Translating gives CASSLLGGAENTEAFF. Filled out from reference TRBV5-6 and TRBJ1-1, the complete variable domain reads DAGVTQSPTHLIKTRGQQVTLRCSPKSGHDTVSWYQQALGQGPQFIFQYYEEEERQRGNFPDRFSGHQFPNYSSELNVNALLLGDSALYLCASSLLGGAENTEAFFGQGTRLTVV.

This clonotype was seen many times. This chain joins TRBV29-1 and TRBJ2-3; 7 bases match TRBD2. The CDR3 has 13 amino acids. Germline-derived CDR1 and CDR2 are SQVTM and ANQGSEA. V was clipped by 7 bases and J by 13 bases; unmatched bases: 17. The CDR3 is CSGGGSSGLQKYF. The DNA for the CDR3 is TGCAGCGGGGGGGGATCGAGCGGGCTCCAAAAGTATTTT.

This clonotype was detected ten times or more. The chain combines TRBV5-5 with TRBJ2-3; TRBD1 might be the D (8 bases). Trimming stripped 4 bases from V and 4 bases from J, with 10 bases between. This CDR3 spans 13 amino acids. Germline CDR1 reads SGHKS; CDR2 reads YYEKEE (reference sequence). CDR3 residues: CASSTGGADTQYF. For the CDR3, the DNA is TGTGCCAGCAGCACAGGGGGGGCAGATACGCAGTATTTT. The entire variable domain, with the rest obtained from reference TRBV5-5 and TRBJ2-3, is as follows: DAGVTQSPTHLIKTRGQQVTLRCSPISGHKSVSWYQQVLGQGPQFIFQYYEKEERGRGNFPDRFSARQFPNYSSELNVNALLLGDSALYLCASSTGGADTQYFGPGTRLTVL.

This chain links TRBV5-1 with TRBJ2-7, with 9 bases identical to TRBD2. Germline V gene sequence: CDR1 SGHRS, CDR2 YFSETQ. CDR3 length equals 15 residues. J lost 5 bases, V lost 3 bases, and 9 bases had no gene match. CDR3 amino acids: CASSWRAGGHNEQYF. The CDR3 coding sequence is TGCGCCAGCAGCTGGAGAGCGGGGGGCCACAACGAGCAGTACTTC.

This clonotype was seen many times. One end of the junction varies from germline; a read error may be responsible. The V and J genes are TRBV5-1 and TRBJ2-5, with D unresolved. The length of the CDR3 is 12 residues. The V gene's germline CDR1 is SGHRS and CDR2 YFSETQ. Written as DNA, the CDR3 is TGTGCCAGCAGTTTAGATCAAGAGACCCAGTACTTC. Amino acids: CASSLDQETQYF.

Remarks on this clonotype: A read error is possible here, since a much larger clone lies one base away. This rearrangement joins TRBV5-1 to TRBJ2-4; the D is unclear. The DNA end is a closer match to TRBJ2-5, so the J assignment may be wrong. The CDR3 is 13 residues long. Germline V CDR1 and CDR2: SGHRS, YFSETQ. The CDR3 region has the DNA TGCACCAGCAGCTTGCGTCTCCAAGAGACCCAGTACTTC. As protein: CTSSLRLQETQYF.

The chain employs TRBV7-2 and TRBJ1-4; D unresolved. Germline values: CDR1 SGHTA, CDR2 FQGNSA. The CDR3 covers 14 residues. Trimming took 2 bases from V and 3 from J, leaving 7 bases between them. CDR3 sequence reads: CASSLSRANEKLFF. In DNA form, the CDR3 reads TGTGCCAGCAGCTTAAGTAGGGCTAATGAAAAACTGTTTTTT. Supplemented by reference TRBV7-2 and TRBJ1-4, the full variable domain reads GAGVSQSPSNKVTEKGKDVELRCDPISGHTALYWYRQSLGQGLEFLIYFQGNSAPDKSGLPSDRFSAERTGGSVSTLTIQRTQQEDSAVYLCASSLSRANEKLFFGSGTQLSVL.

The V and J genes are TRBV15 and TRBJ2-1; tentative D call: TRBD2 (5 bases). V was trimmed by 0 bases and J by 6 bases, leaving 12 bases between them. The CDR3 is 15 amino acids. Per germline, CDR1 LNHNV and CDR2 YYDKDF (reference sequence). Here the CDR3 DNA reads TGTGCCACCAGCAGAGATTCTGTAGGAGGCAATGAGCAGTTCTTC. Amino acid sequence: CATSRDSVGGNEQFF.

This clonotype was recorded at least ten times. This chain uses TRBV3-1 with TRBJ2-5; no clear D. V lost 6 bases, J lost 0 bases, and 20 bases lay in between. In germline, CDR1 is LGHDT, CDR2 YNNKEL (reference sequence). CDR3 length: 17 amino acids. CDR3 sequence: CASSPPSAPTYQETQYF. CDR3 sequence (DNA): TGTGCCAGCAGTCCCCCCTCGGCACCCACCTACCAAGAGACCCAGTACTTC.

There are many counts of this clonotype. The rearrangement uses TRBV11-2 and TRBJ2-3, with D tentatively TRBD2 (5 bases). Between the trimmed V and J ends, which lost 4 bases and 1 base, there was a span of 18 bases. Germline V lookup: CDR1 SGHAT, CDR2 FQNNGV. The CDR3 is 17 residues long. The CDR3, as DNA: TGTGCCAGCAGCTCTAGAGGGTCTTCGCGGGGCACAGATACGCAGTATTTT. Its protein is CASSSRGSSRGTDTQYF.

This clonotype came up many times. A much larger clone differs by one base, so this may be a read error. This sequence joins TRBV29-1 and TRBJ2-1; D may be TRBD2 (5 bases). The ends were cut back, 3 bases at V and 6 bases at J, with 15 bases in the middle. From germline, CDR1 is SQVTM and CDR2 ANQGSEA. This CDR3 spans 14 amino acids. CDR3 loop: CSVDGLGSSNEQFF. The CDR3 coding sequence is TGCAGCGTTGACGGACTCGGGTCCAGCAATGAGCAGTTCTTC.

This clonotype has ten or more counts. The chain links TRBV11-3 to TRBJ2-3, with D maybe TRBD1 (6 bases). This CDR3 contains 13 residues. Germline CDR1 and CDR2: SGHNT and YENEEA. The germline V and J ends were trimmed by 5 bases and 6 bases, with 12 bases remaining between them. The CDR3: CASSPGQSDTQYF. The CDR3 DNA is TGTGCCAGCAGCCCCGGACAGTCCGATACGCAGTATTTT.

The chain recombines TRBV20-1 with TRBJ2-3, with a tentative D call TRBD2 (6 bases). The CDR3 extends over 15 amino acids. Per the germline V gene, CDR1 is DFQATT and CDR2 is SNEGSKA (reference sequence). Trimming shortened V by 4 bases and J by 0 bases, and 14 bases separated the two germline ends. Here the CDR3 DNA reads TGCAGTGCTATGACTGGCGGGGCTAGCACAGATACGCAGTATTTT. Translated, it gives CSAMTGGASTDTQYF.

Remarks on this clonotype: With a much larger clone just one base away, this may be a read error. The rearrangement uses TRBV7-9 and TRBJ2-5; no reliable D call. The V gene's germline CDR1 is SEHNR and CDR2 FQNEAQ (reference sequence). The CDR3 has 13 residues. The CDR3, as DNA: TGTGCCGGCAGCTTAGATGTCACGATGGAGCAGTACTTC. This sequence encodes CAGSLDVTMEQYF.

The genes are TRBV24-1 and TRBJ1-2; tentative D call: TRBD1 (5 bases). This CDR3 contains 15 residues. The germline gives CDR1 KGHDR, CDR2 SFDVKD. V was clipped by 3 bases and J by 3 bases, with 13 bases between them. CDR3 sequence reads: CATSDPDKSDYGYTF. DNA for the CDR3: TGTGCCACCAGTGATCCGGACAAGAGCGACTATGGCTACACCTTC.

As concerns this clonotype: A much larger clone lies one base from this, so it may be a read error. V usage is TRBV12-3 or TRBV12-4 and J usage is TRBJ2-6; D possibly corresponds to TRBD1 (5 bases). This CDR3 has 15 residues. The CDR3 DNA reads as TGTGCCAGCAGTACCCCTAACTCTGGGGCCAACATCCTGACTTTC. It is translated as CASSTPNSGANILTF.

In its sample, this clonotype was seen a few times. With a much larger clone just one base away, this may be a read error. The J gene is TRBJ2-1, the V gene TRBV6-2 or TRBV6-3; 8 positions match TRBD2. The J call may not be correct, given that the DNA end is closer to TRBJ2-7. The CDR3 is 15 amino acids. The germline V gene encodes CDR1 MNHEY and CDR2 SVGEGT. In DNA form, the CDR3 reads TGTGCCAGCATACTTAGCGGGGTTGGCTACAATGAGCAGTACTTC. Translating gives CASILSGVGYNEQYF.

This chain uses TRBV5-6 with TRBJ2-7; D unclear. The germline CDR1 and CDR2 sequences are SGHDT and YYEEEE. The CDR3 runs to 14 residues. V was trimmed by 4 bases and J by 1 base, leaving 12 bases between them. The CDR3 is CASSPDGRSYEQYF. The CDR3, as DNA: TGTGCCAGCAGCCCAGACGGACGGTCCTACGAGCAGTACTTC.

This chain joins TRBV6-5 and TRBJ1-1; D is uncertain. The germline V gene has CDR1 MNHEY and CDR2 SVGAGI. The CDR3 contains 16 residues. V gave up 5 bases and J gave up 0 bases, with 16 bases separating them. The CDR3 protein is CASSSVPPWVNTEAFF. CDR3 coding DNA: TGTGCCAGCAGTAGTGTCCCCCCCTGGGTGAACACTGAAGCTTTCTTT.

This clonotype was observed many times. V gene TRBV2 combines with J gene TRBJ2-7; weak D call: TRBD2 (6 bases). The CDR3 spans 13 residues. The V gene lost 4 bases and the J gene lost 1 base, with 8 bases spanning the gap. The germline CDR1 and CDR2 sequences are SNHLY and FYNNEI. The CDR3 coding sequence is TGTGCCAGCAGTGTGGGGGGTTCCTACGAGCAGTACTTC. Protein sequence: CASSVGGSYEQYF.

J is TRBJ1-6 and V is TRBV7-2; D not certain. This CDR3 has 14 residues. Germline CDR1 is SGHTA and CDR2 is FQGNSA. V was clipped by 3 bases and J by 8 bases, with 11 bases between them. The CDR3 region is CASSFIDTDSPLHF. The CDR3, as DNA: TGTGCCAGCAGCTTCATTGATACTGATTCACCCCTCCACTTT.

This clonotype was picked up many times. J is TRBJ2-5 and V is TRBV20-1; D unresolved. V was cut by 3 bases and J by 3 bases, with 5 bases left in between. This CDR3 is built from 11 residues. The germline V gene encodes CDR1 DFQATT and CDR2 SNEGSKA (reference sequence). The CDR3 spells CSASRKETQYF. The CDR3 DNA is TGCAGTGCTAGTAGGAAAGAGACCCAGTACTTC.

This clonotype was counted ten times or more. V is TRBV20-1 and J is TRBJ2-1; 9 bases agree with TRBD2. With V trimmed by 0 bases and J by 3 bases, 3 bases remained unmatched. This CDR3 region has 15 residues. CDR1 and CDR2 (germline): DFQATT, SNEGSKA (reference sequence). The CDR3 nucleotides read TGCAGTGCTAGAGACCAGCGGGGGGACTACAATGAGCAGTTCTTC. Protein sequence: CSARDQRGDYNEQFF.

J is TRBJ2-7 and V is TRBV20-1; a weak D match, TRBD2 (6 bases). Trimming took off 5 bases at V and 6 bases at J, with 20 bases between the two ends. This CDR3 spans 14 amino acids. Germline CDR1 is DFQATT and CDR2 is SNEGSKA (reference sequence). The CDR3 loop is CSAPRGTSGCEQYF. The CDR3 DNA follows: TGCAGTGCTCCCCGGGGGACGAGCGGCTGCGAGCAGTACTTC.

This clonotype was seen at least ten times. This may be a read error: a much more frequent sequence differs by one nucleotide. This chain connects TRBV3-1 to TRBJ2-5; D is undetermined. The CDR3 sequence is 10 residues long. V shed 3 bases and J shed 5 bases, with 1 base lying between them. CDR1 and CDR2 (germline): LGHDT, YNNKEL (reference sequence). In DNA form, the CDR3 reads TGTGCCAGCAGCCATGAGACCCAGTACTTC. Its protein product is CASSHETQYF.

This rearrangement joins TRBV12-3 or TRBV12-4 to TRBJ2-3; D may be TRBD2 (5 bases). V gave up 6 bases and J gave up 4 bases, with 17 bases separating them. The CDR3 is 15 residues long. The CDR3 is CASSKSEGTADTQYF. The CDR3 DNA reads as TGTGCCAGCAGCAAGAGCGAGGGAACAGCAGATACGCAGTATTTT.